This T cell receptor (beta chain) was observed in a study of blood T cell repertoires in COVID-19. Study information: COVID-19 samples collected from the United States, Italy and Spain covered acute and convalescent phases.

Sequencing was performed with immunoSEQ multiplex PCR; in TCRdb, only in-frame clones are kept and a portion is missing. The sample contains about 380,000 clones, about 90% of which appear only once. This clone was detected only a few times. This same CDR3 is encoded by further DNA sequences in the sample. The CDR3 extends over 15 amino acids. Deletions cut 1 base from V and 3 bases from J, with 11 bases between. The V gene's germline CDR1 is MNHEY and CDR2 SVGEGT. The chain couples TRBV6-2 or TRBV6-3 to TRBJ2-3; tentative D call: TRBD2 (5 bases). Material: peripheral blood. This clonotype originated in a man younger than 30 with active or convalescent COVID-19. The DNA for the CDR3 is TGTGCCAGCAGTTACTTCGGACGAGGGACAGATACGCAGTATTTT. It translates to CASSYFGRGTDTQYF.